A single sample is the source of the 26 T cell receptor beta chains below, sequenced in a study of T cells in localized non-small cell lung cancer. Assay used: immunoSEQ multiplex PCR; TCRdb lists only in-frame clones, some missing. Altogether 5,400 or so clones are present, 85% being singletons, with the ten largest covering 8.6%. The sample here was PBMCs, taken before any cancer treatment. The source is a woman between 40 and 69 years old with stage II lung adenocarcinoma.

This chain joins TRBV27 and TRBJ1-2; the D gene is possibly TRBD1 (5 bases). Per the germline V gene, CDR1 is MNHEY and CDR2 is SMNVEV (reference sequence). The CDR3 totals 14 residues. V lost 6 bases and J lost 6, with 17 bases in between. The CDR3 DNA sequence: TGTGCCAGCAGGGGGAGCAGGGAAGGAGATGGCTACACCTTC. Its translation is CASRGSREGDGYTF.

The rearrangement links TRBV5-8 to TRBJ2-7, with D perhaps matching TRBD1 (6 bases). Trimming left V 0 bases short and J 0 bases short, with 10 bases between. The CDR3 length is 15 residues. From germline, CDR1 is SGHTS and CDR2 YDEGEE. CDR3 residues: CASSLGQGRSYEQYF. Written as DNA, the CDR3 is TGTGCCAGCAGCTTGGGGCAGGGGCGCTCCTACGAGCAGTACTTC. Supplemented by reference TRBV5-8 and TRBJ2-7, the full variable domain reads EAGVTQSPTHLIKTRGQQATLRCSPISGHTSVYWYQQALGLGLQFLLWYDEGEERNRGNFPPRFSGRQFPNYSSELNVNALELEDSALYLCASSLGQGRSYEQYFGPGTRLTVT.

The rearrangement links TRBV7-8 to TRBJ1-5; a possible D gene is TRBD1 (6 bases). In germline, CDR1 is SGHVS, CDR2 FQNEAQ. CDR3 length: 14 amino acids. V dropped 6 bases and J dropped 6 bases, with 15 bases sitting between them. CDR3 protein: CASSLRDNGQPQHF. The CDR3 DNA sequence: TGTGCCAGCAGTCTCCGGGACAACGGTCAGCCCCAGCATTTT.

V usage is TRBV25-1 and J usage is TRBJ2-5; 12 positions agree with TRBD2. This CDR3 has 15 residues. V dropped 8 bases and J dropped 5; count of bases not matched to a gene: 9. From germline, CDR1 is MGHDK and CDR2 SYGVNS. The DNA for the CDR3 is TGTGCCAGCGCTAAACTAGCGGGAGGCAGGGAGACCCAGTACTTC. This sequence encodes CASAKLAGGRETQYF.

The chain employs TRBV30 and TRBJ2-7; possible D gene TRBD2, 5 bases. This CDR3 comprises 14 residues. Germline assignment: CDR1 GTSNPN and CDR2 SVGIG (reference sequence). V lost 0 bases and J lost 0, with 9 bases in between. The CDR3 sequence is CAWSVRGISYEQYF. The CDR3 bases are TGTGCCTGGAGTGTACGGGGAATCTCCTACGAGCAGTACTTC.

The sample holds one count of this clone. The V and J genes are TRBV11-3 and TRBJ1-1; TRBD1 matches at 10 bases. Germline CDR1 reads SGHNT; CDR2 reads YENEEA. The length of the CDR3 is 13 residues. J gave up 8 bases and V 3 bases, and 3 bases lay outside the gene matches. CDR3 protein: CASSLRQGAEAFF. CDR3 bases: TGTGCCAGCAGCTTGAGACAGGGGGCAGAAGCTTTCTTT.

The chain combines TRBV7-2 with TRBJ2-1, with TRBD2 matching over 9 bases. J lost 9 bases, V lost 1 base, and 10 bases had no gene match. This CDR3 is built from 16 residues. Germline assignment: CDR1 SGHTA and CDR2 FQGNSA. In nucleotides, the CDR3 is TGTGCCAGCAGCTTAGGGGGGACTAGCAAATCCCCTGAGCAGTTCTTC. Amino acids: CASSLGGTSKSPEQFF.

The chain is built from TRBV18 and TRBJ2-2; 9 nucleotides line up with TRBD1. Germline V CDR1 and CDR2: KGHSH, LQKENI. V trimming: 6 bases; J trimming: 2 bases; junction bases outside the gene matches: 10. The length of the CDR3 is 17 residues. The CDR3, as DNA: TGTGCCAGCTCGCCGGACAGGGGCCTGGTAAACACCGGGGAGCTGTTTTTT. Residues: CASSPDRGLVNTGELFF.

The chain joins TRBV11-2 to TRBJ1-1; no clear D gene. Germline V lookup: CDR1 SGHAT, CDR2 FQNNGV. The V end was cut by 5 bases, the J end by 0 bases, with 13 bases between. CDR3 length: 15 residues. CDR3 nucleotide sequence: TGTGCCAGCAGCCGCGGACGGGAGATGAACACTGAAGCTTTCTTT. It yields the protein CASSRGREMNTEAFF.

This chain connects TRBV29-1 to TRBJ2-3; possibly TRBD1 or TRBD2 for D (5 bases each). The CDR3 spans 11 residues. Per germline, CDR1 SQVTM and CDR2 ANQGSEA. Trimming removed 4 bases from V and 9 bases from J, with 11 bases in between. CDR3 DNA: TGCAGCGTTGTAAGAGAGGGGACGCAGTATTTT. This translates into CSVVREGTQYF.

The chain recombines TRBV4-1 with TRBJ2-1, with a possible D match to TRBD2 (6 bases). The CDR3 is made up of 16 amino acids. Germline loops: CDR1 MGHRA, CDR2 YSYEKL. V gave up 0 bases and J gave up 3 bases, with 12 bases separating them. Written as DNA, the CDR3 is TGCGCCAGCAGCCAAGATCGCCGGGAGATCTACAATGAGCAGTTCTTC. Translated: CASSQDRREIYNEQFF.

The chain employs TRBV5-4 and TRBJ1-1; 9 bases line up with TRBD1. Unmatched junction bases numbered 6, after V lost 4 bases and J lost 2 bases. Germline CDR1 reads SGHNT; CDR2 reads YYREEE (reference sequence). This CDR3 is built from 15 residues. The CDR3 loop is CASSRDRDLNTEAFF. CDR3 bases: TGTGCCAGCAGCAGGGACAGGGATCTTAACACTGAAGCTTTCTTT.

V is TRBV28 and J is TRBJ2-2; tentatively, D is TRBD1 (6 bases). The V end lost 6 bases, the J end lost 4 bases, and 6 bases lay between the germline ends. The CDR3 is 12 residues long. CDR1 is MDHEN, CDR2 SYDVKM, per germline. The CDR3 bases are TGTGCCAGCAGCAGGGGCACCGGGGAGCTGTTTTTT. It is translated as CASSRGTGELFF.

The rearrangement uses TRBV5-6 and TRBJ2-3; no firm D call. Per the germline V gene, CDR1 is SGHDT and CDR2 is YYEEEE. The CDR3 sequence is 11 residues long. V lost 3 bases and J 2 bases, leaving 1 base between the germline ends. The CDR3 reads CASSYTDTQYF. The DNA for the CDR3 is TGTGCCAGCAGCTACACAGATACGCAGTATTTT.

This sequence joins TRBV28 and TRBJ1-5; D is possibly TRBD1 (6 bases). CDR3 length equals 16 residues. Trimming removed 6 bases from V and 4 bases from J, with 19 bases in between. Germline assignment: CDR1 MDHEN and CDR2 SYDVKM. CDR3 loop: CASRWGQGPRNQPQHF. The CDR3 DNA is TGTGCCAGCAGGTGGGGGCAGGGGCCGAGGAATCAGCCCCAGCATTTT.

As for this clone: The junction does not match germline at one end; this may be a read error. The V call is TRBV5-3, the J call TRBJ2-7; possibly TRBD2 for D (6 bases). TRBV5-3 is an open reading frame whose function is uncertain. The CDR3 is 13 amino acids. This chain's CDR3 is CASSFAGKYEQYF. CDR3 DNA sequence: TGTGCCAGCAGCTTCGCGGGGAAATACGAGCAGTACTTC.

V and J are TRBV28 and TRBJ1-2; the match to TRBD1 covers 8 bases. Germline V gene data show CDR1 as MDHEN and CDR2 as SYDVKM. V was clipped by 5 bases and J by 8 bases; unmatched bases: 10. The CDR3 has 14 amino acids. DNA of the CDR3: TGTGCCAGCAGTCCAGGGGGCGCAGTGAGGGGCTACACCTTC. It yields the protein CASSPGGAVRGYTF.

This chain connects TRBV9 to TRBJ2-3, with 12 bases matching TRBD2. The V segment lost 4 bases and the J segment 2 bases; nucleotides outside the gene matches: 5. The CDR3 is made up of 16 amino acids. Per germline, CDR1 SGDLS and CDR2 YYNGEE. The chain's CDR3 is CASSQGLAGPTDTQYF. Written as DNA, the CDR3 is TGTGCCAGCAGCCAGGGACTAGCGGGCCCCACAGATACGCAGTATTTT.

This clone was detected only once. The chain combines TRBV9 with TRBJ1-2, with a weak D call TRBD1 (5 bases). V was shortened by 4 bases and J by 4 bases, with 20 bases between the two germline ends. Germline lookup yields CDR1 SGDLS and CDR2 YYNGEE. The CDR3 spans 16 residues. The CDR3 nucleotides read TGTGCCAGCAGCCTTAGCGGGGAGGGGATGGGCTATGGCTACACCTTC. This translates into CASSLSGEGMGYGYTF. Full variable domain (remainder filled in from reference TRBV9 and TRBJ1-2): DSGVTQTPKHLITATGQRVTLRCSPRSGDLSVYWYQQSLDQGLQFLIQYYNGEERAKGNILERFSAQQFPDLHSELNLSSLELGDSALYFCASSLSGEGMGYGYTFGSGTRLTVV.

V usage is TRBV19 and J usage is TRBJ1-2; D ambiguous. Deletions cut 5 bases from V and 8 bases from J, with 15 bases between. The CDR3 totals 13 residues. Germline loops: CDR1 LNHDA, CDR2 SQIVND (reference sequence). CDR3 bases: TGTGCCAGTAGTCCGGCCTATTACTCCGGCTACACCTTC. It yields the protein CASSPAYYSGYTF.

This rearrangement joins TRBV6-5 to TRBJ2-7; perhaps TRBD1 as D (6 bases). The CDR3 totals 12 residues. The V end lost 5 bases, the J end lost 10 bases, and 15 bases lay between the germline ends. In germline, CDR1 is MNHEY, CDR2 SVGAGI. CDR3 nucleotide sequence: TGTGCCAGCAGTCTCGACAGGACGTCTCAGTACTTC. It translates to CASSLDRTSQYF.

This chain connects TRBV12-5 to TRBJ1-1; no definite D call. The CDR3 consists of 13 residues. Germline V CDR1 and CDR2: LGHNT, FRNRAP. V was cut by 5 bases and J by 0 bases, with 7 bases left in between. CDR3 amino acids: CASGTDLNTEAFF. CDR3 DNA sequence: TGTGCTAGTGGTACAGACCTGAACACTGAAGCTTTCTTT.

This chain links TRBV19 with TRBJ2-5; no definite D call. From germline, CDR1 is LNHDA and CDR2 SQIVND (reference sequence). V dropped 3 bases and J dropped 1 base, with 12 bases sitting between them. The CDR3 covers 15 residues. CDR3 region: CASSIGVGGQETQYF. The CDR3 region has the DNA TGTGCCAGTAGTATCGGTGTGGGCGGCCAAGAGACCCAGTACTTC.

CDR3 loop: CSALTRVGYTF. CDR3 DNA: TGCAGTGCTCTTACCCGGGTAGGCTACACCTTC. The chain is built from TRBV20-1 and TRBJ1-2; D not certain. Deletions cut 5 bases from V and 8 bases from J, with 12 bases between. CDR3 size: 11 residues. Per germline, CDR1 DFQATT and CDR2 SNEGSKA (reference sequence).

The J gene is TRBJ2-1, the V gene TRBV9; D remains ambiguous. V gave up 2 bases and J gave up 0 bases, with 6 bases separating them. CDR3 length equals 14 residues. The germline V gene encodes CDR1 SGDLS and CDR2 YYNGEE. The CDR3 DNA reads as TGTGCCAGCAGCGTGGGGTTCTCCTACAATGAGCAGTTCTTC. Amino acids: CASSVGFSYNEQFF.

The chain uses TRBV9 and TRBJ1-5; TRBD1 is a possible D gene (5 bases). V lost 1 base to trimming and J lost 9 bases, with 11 bases between them. CDR1 and CDR2 (germline): SGDLS, YYNGEE. CDR3 length equals 13 residues. CDR3 protein: CASSVMTEGPQHF. CDR3 nucleotides: TGTGCCAGCAGCGTAATGACAGAGGGGCCCCAGCATTTT.